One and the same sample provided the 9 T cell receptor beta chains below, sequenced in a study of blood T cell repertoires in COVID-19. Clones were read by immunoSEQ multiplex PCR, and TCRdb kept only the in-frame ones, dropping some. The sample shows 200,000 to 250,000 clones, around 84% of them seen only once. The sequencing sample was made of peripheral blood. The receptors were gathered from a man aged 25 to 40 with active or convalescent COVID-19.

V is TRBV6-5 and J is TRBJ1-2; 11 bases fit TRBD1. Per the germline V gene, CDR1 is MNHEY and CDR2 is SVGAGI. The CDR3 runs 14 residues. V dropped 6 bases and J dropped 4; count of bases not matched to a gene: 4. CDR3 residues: CASSMDRGPYGYTF. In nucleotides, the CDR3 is TGTGCCAGCAGCATGGACAGGGGGCCCTATGGCTACACCTTC.

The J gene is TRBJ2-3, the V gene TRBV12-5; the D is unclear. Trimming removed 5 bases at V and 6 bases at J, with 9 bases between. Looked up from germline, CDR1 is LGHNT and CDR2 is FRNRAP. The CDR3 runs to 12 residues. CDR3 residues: CASGTPGDTQYF. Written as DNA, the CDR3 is TGTGCTAGTGGTACCCCCGGGGATACGCAGTATTTT.

CDR3 sequence (DNA): TGCGCCAGCAGACGCCCGACAGGGTTGGGGGCGAACACTGAAGCTTTCTTT. Its translation is CASRRPTGLGANTEAFF. This chain connects TRBV5-1 to TRBJ1-1; 7 nucleotides agree with TRBD1. The CDR3 totals 17 residues. With V trimmed by 5 bases and J by 1 base, 14 bases remained unmatched. Germline V CDR1 and CDR2: SGHRS, YFSETQ.

CDR3 nucleotides: TGTGCCAGCAGCTTAGCTGCGCTAGCGGGAGGGCCTAACAATGAGCAGTTCTTC. The encoded protein is CASSLAALAGGPNNEQFF. The V and J genes are TRBV7-9 and TRBJ2-1, with 12 positions matching TRBD2. CDR1 SEHNR and CDR2 FQNEAQ come from the germline V gene (reference sequence). V lost 0 bases to trimming and J lost 5 bases; unmatched junction nucleotides: 8. This CDR3 has 18 amino acids.

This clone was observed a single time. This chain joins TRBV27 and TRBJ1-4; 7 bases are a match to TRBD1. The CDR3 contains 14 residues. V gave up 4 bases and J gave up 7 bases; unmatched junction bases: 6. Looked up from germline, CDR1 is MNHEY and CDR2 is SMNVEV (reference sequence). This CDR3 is CASSSMTGSEKLFF. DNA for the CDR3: TGTGCCAGCAGTTCAATGACAGGGAGTGAAAAACTGTTTTTT.

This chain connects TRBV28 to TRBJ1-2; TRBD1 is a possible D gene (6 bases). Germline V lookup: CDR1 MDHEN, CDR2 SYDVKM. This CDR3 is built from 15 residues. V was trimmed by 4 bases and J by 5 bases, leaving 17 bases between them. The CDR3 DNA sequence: TGTGCCAGCAGTTCCCCTCAAACAGGGCGTTATGGCTACACCTTC. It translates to CASSSPQTGRYGYTF.

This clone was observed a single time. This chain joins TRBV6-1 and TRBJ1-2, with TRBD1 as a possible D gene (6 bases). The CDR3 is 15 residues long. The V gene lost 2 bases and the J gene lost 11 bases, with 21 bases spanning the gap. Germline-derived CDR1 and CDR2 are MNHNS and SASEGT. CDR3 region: CASSERSGGAQGYTF. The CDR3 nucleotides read TGTGCCAGCAGTGAACGATCGGGGGGGGCGCAAGGTTACACCTTC.

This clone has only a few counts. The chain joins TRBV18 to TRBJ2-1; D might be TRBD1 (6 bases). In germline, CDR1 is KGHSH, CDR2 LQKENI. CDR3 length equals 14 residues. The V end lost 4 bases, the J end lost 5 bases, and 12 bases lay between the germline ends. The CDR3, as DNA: TGTGCCAGCTCACGAACCCGACAGGACAATGAGCAGTTCTTC. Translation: CASSRTRQDNEQFF. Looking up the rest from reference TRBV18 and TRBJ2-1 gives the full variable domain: NAGVMQNPRHLVRRRGQEARLRCSPMKGHSHVYWYRQLPEEGLKFMVYLQKENIIDESGMPKERFSAEFPKEGPSILRIQQVVRGDSAAYFCASSRTRQDNEQFFGPGTRLTVL.

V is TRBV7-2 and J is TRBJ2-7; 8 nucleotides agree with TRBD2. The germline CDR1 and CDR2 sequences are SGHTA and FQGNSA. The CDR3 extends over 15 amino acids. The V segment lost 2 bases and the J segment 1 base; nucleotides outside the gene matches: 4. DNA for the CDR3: TGTGCCAGCAGCTTACGGGGGGGAACATCCTACGAGCAGTACTTC. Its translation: CASSLRGGTSYEQYF.